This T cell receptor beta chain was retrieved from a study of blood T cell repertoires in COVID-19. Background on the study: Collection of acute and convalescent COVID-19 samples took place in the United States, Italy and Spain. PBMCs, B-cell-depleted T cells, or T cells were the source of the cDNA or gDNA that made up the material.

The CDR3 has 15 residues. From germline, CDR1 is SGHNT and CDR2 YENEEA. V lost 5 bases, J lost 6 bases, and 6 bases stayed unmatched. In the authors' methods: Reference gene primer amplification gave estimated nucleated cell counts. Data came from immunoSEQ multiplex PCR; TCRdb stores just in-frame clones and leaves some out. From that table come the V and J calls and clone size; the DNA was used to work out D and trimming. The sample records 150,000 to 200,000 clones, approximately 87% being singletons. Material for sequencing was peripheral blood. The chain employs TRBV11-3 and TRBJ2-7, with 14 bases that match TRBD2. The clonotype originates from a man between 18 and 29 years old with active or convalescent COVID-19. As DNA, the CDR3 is TGTGCCAGCAGCGAGGGACTAGCGGGAGTGCCCGAGCAGTACTTC. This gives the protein CASSEGLAGVPEQYF.